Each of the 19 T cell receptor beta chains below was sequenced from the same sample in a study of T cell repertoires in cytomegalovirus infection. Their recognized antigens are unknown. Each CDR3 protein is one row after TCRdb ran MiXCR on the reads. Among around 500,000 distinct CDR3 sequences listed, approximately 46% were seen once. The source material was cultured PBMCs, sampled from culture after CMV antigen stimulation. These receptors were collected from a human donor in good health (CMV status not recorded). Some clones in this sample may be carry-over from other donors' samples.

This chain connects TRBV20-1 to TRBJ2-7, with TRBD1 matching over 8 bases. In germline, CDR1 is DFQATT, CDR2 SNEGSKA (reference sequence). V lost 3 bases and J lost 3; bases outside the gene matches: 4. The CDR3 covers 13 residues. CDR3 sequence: CSASGRGRYEQYF. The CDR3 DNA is TGCAGTGCTAGTGGCAGGGGGCGCTACGAGCAGTACTTC.

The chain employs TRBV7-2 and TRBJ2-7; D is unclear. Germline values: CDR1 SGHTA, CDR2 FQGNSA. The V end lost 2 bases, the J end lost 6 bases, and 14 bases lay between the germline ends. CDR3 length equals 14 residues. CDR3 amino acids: CASSLSPIVSEQYF. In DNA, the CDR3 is TGTGCCAGCAGCTTATCTCCAATCGTCAGCGAGCAGTACTTC. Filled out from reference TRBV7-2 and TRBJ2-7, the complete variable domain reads GAGVSQSPSNKVTEKGKDVELRCDPISGHTALYWYRQSLGQGLEFLIYFQGNSAPDKSGLPSDRFSAERTGGSVSTLTIQRTQQEDSAVYLCASSLSPIVSEQYFGPGTRLTVT.

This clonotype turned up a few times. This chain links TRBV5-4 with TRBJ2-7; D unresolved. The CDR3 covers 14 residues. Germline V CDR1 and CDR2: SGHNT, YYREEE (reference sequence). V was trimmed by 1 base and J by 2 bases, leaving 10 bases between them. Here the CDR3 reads CASSLNFSPYEQYF. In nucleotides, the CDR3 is TGTGCCAGCAGCTTGAATTTTTCCCCCTACGAGCAGTACTTC.

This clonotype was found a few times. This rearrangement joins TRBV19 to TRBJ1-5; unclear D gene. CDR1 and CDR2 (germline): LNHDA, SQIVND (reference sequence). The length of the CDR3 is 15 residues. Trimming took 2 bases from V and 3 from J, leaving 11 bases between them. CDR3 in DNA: TGTGCCAGTAGTATAACAGAGACCTACAATCAGCCCCAGCATTTT. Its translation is CASSITETYNQPQHF.

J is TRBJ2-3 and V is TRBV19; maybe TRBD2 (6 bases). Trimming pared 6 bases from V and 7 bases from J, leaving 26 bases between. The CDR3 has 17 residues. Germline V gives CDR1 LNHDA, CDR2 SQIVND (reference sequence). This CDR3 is CASSRLTAGSLGNTQYF. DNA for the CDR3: TGTGCCAGTAGCCGCCTCACGGCGGGGAGCCTGGGAAATACGCAGTATTTT.

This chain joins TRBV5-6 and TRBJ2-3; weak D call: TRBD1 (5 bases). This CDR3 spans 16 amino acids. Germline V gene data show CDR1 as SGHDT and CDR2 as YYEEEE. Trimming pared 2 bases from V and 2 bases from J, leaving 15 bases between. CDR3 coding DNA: TGTGCCAGCAGCTTCTCGCCAGGGCTCCTCACAGATACGCAGTATTTT. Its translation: CASSFSPGLLTDTQYF.

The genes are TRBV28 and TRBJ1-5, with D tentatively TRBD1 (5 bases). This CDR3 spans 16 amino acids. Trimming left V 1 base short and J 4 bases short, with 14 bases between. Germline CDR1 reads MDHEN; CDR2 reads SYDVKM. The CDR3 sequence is CASSLSPRRGNQPQHF. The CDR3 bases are TGTGCCAGCAGTTTATCCCCGCGGAGGGGAAATCAGCCCCAGCATTTT.

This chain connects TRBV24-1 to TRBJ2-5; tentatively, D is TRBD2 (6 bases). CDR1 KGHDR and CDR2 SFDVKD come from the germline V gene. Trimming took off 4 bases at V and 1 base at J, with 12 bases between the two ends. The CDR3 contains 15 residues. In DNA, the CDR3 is TGTGCCACCAGTGAGGGGAGGTGGGCCCAAGAGACCCAGTACTTC. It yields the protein CATSEGRWAQETQYF.

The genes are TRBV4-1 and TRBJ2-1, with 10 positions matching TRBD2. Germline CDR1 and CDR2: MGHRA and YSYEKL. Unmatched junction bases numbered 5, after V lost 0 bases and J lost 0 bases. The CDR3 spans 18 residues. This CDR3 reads CASSQDPAGGSSYNEQFF. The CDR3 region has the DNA TGCGCCAGCAGCCAAGACCCAGCGGGAGGGAGCTCCTACAATGAGCAGTTCTTC.

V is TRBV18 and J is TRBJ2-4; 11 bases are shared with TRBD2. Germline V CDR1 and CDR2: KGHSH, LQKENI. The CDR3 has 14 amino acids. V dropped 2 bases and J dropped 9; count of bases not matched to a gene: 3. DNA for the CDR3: TGTGCCAGCTCACCAGGGACTAGCGGTTTCATTCAGTACTTC. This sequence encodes CASSPGTSGFIQYF. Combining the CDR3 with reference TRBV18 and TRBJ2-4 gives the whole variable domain NAGVMQNPRHLVRRRGQEARLRCSPMKGHSHVYWYRQLPEEGLKFMVYLQKENIIDESGMPKERFSAEFPKEGPSILRIQQVVRGDSAAYFCASSPGTSGFIQYFGAGTRLSVL.

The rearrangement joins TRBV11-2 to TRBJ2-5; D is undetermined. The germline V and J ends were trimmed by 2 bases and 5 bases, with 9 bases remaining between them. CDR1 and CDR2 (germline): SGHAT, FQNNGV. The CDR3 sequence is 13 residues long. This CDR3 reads CASSLSVWETQYF. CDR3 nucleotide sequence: TGTGCCAGCAGCTTATCAGTTTGGGAGACCCAGTACTTC.

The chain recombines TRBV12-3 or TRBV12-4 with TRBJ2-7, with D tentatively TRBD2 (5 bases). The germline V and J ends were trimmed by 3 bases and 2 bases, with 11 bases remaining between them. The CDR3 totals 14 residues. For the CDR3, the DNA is TGTGCCAGCAGTTTTCAGGCAGCGGCCTACGAGCAGTACTTC. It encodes CASSFQAAAYEQYF.

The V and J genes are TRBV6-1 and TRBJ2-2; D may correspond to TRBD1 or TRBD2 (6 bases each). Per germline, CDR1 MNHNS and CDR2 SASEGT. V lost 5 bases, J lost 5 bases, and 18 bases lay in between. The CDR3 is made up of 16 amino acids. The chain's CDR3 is CASSPTPEGETGELFF. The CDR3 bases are TGTGCCAGCAGTCCTACCCCGGAGGGGGAAACCGGGGAGCTGTTTTTT.

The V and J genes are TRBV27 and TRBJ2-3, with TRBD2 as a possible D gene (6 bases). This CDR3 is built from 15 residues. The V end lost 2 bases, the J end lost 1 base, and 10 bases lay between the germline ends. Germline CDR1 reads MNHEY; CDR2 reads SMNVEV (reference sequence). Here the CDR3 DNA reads TGTGCCAGCAGTTTACGGCGGGGCGGCACAGATACGCAGTATTTT. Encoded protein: CASSLRRGGTDTQYF.

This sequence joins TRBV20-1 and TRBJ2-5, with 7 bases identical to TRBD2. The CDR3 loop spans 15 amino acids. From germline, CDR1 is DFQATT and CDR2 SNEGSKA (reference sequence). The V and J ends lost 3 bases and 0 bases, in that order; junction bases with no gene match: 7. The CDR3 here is CSASREAPNQETQYF. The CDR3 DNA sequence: TGCAGTGCTAGTCGGGAGGCACCCAACCAAGAGACCCAGTACTTC.

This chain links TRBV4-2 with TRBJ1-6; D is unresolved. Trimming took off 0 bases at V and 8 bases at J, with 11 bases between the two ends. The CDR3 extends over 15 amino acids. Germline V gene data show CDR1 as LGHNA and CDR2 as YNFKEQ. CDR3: CASSQEPQADSPLHF. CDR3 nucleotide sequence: TGTGCCAGCAGCCAAGAACCCCAGGCCGATTCACCCCTCCACTTT.

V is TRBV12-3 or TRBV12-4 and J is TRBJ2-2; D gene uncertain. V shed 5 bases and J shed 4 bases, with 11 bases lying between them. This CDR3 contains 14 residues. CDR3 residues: CASSPRTLTGELFF. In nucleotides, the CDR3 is TGTGCCAGCAGTCCACGAACTCTCACCGGGGAGCTGTTTTTT.

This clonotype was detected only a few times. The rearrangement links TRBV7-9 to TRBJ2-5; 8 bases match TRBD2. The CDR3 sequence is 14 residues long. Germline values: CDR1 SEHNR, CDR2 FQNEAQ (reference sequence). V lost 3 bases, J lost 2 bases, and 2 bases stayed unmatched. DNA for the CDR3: TGTGCCAGCAGCTTTATAGCGGGGCAAGAGACCCAGTACTTC. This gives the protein CASSFIAGQETQYF.

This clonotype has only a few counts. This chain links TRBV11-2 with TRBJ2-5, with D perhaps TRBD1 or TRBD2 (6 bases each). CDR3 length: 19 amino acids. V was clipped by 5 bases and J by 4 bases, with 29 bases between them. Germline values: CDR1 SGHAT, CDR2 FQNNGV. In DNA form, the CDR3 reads TGTGCCAGCAGCCAGAGGGGGGAGCGCACCACTTCCCCGGGAGAGACCCAGTACTTC. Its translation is CASSQRGERTTSPGETQYF.